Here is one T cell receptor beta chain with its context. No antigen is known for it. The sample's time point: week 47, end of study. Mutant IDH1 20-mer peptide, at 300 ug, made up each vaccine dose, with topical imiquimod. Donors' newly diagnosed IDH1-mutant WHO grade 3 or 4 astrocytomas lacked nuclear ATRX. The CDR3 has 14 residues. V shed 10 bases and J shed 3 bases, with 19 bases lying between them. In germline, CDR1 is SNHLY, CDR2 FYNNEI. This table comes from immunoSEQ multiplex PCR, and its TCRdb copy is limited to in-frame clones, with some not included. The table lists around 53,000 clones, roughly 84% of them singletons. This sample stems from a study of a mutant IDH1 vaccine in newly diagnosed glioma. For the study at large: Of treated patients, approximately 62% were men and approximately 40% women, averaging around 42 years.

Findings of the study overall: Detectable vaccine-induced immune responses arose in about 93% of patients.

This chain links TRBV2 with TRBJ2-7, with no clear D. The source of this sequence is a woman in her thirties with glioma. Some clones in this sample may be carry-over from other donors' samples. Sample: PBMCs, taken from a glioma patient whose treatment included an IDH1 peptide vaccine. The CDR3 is CATEEMTSLYEQYF. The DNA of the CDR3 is TGTGCCACAGAGGAGATGACATCCCTCTACGAGCAGTACTTC.